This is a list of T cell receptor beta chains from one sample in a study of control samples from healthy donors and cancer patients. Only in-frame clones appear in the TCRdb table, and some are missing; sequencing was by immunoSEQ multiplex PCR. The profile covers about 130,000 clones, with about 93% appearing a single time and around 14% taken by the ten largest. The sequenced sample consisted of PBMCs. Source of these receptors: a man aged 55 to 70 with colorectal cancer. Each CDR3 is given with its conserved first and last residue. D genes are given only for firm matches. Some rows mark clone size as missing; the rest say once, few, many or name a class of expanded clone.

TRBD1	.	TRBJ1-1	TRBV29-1	CSVVVQGATEAFF	TGCAGCGTTGTGGTACAGGGGGCCACTGAAGCTTTCTTT
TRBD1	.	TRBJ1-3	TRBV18	CASSPGQGITGNTIYF	TGTGCCAGCTCACCGGGACAGGGGATTACTGGAAACACCATATATTTT
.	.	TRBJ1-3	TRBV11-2	CASSLQPSGNTIYF	TGTGCCAGCAGCTTACAGCCCTCTGGAAACACCATATATTTT
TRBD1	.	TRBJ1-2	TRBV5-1	CASSLDGQGWANYGYTF	TGCGCCAGCAGCTTGGATGGACAGGGGTGGGCTAACTATGGCTACACCTTC
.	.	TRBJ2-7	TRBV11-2	CASSLDRAYEQYF	TGTGCCAGCAGCTTAGACAGGGCCTACGAGCAGTACTTC
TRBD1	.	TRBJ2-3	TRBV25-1	CASSDAGGSTDTQYF	TGTGCCAGCAGTGATGCAGGGGGTAGCACAGATACGCAGTATTTT
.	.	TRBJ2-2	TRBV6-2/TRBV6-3	CASSYLSVGGELFF	TGTGCCAGCAGTTATCTATCGGTGGGCGGGGAGCTGTTTTTT
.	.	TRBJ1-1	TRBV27	CASSRTAWNTEAFF	TGTGCCAGCAGCCGGACAGCTTGGAACACTGAAGCTTTCTTT
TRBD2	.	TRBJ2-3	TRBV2	CASSTPLKASGGRSSTDTQYF	TGTGCCAGCAGTACCCCCTTGAAGGCTAGCGGGGGACGATCTAGCACAGATACGCAGTATTTT
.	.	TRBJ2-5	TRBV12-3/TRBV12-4	CASSPPGETQYF	TGTGCCAGCAGCCCCCCAGGGGAGACCCAGTACTTC
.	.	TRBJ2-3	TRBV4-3	CASSSDGGTDTQYF	TGCGCCAGCAGCTCTGATGGCGGGACAGATACGCAGTATTTT
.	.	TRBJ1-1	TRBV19	CASRTELNTEAFF	TGTGCCAGTAGAACGGAACTGAACACTGAAGCTTTCTTT
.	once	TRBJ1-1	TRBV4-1	CASSHGTFGSNTEAFF	TGCGCCAGCAGCCATGGGACATTCGGGAGCAACACTGAAGCTTTCTTT
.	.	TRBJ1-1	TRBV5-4	CASSLGSGDTEAFF	TGTGCCAGCAGCTTGGGCAGTGGAGACACTGAAGCTTTCTTT
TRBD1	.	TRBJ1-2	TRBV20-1	CSASDGTGGFSYGYTF	TGCAGTGCTAGTGATGGGACAGGGGGCTTTAGCTATGGCTACACCTTC
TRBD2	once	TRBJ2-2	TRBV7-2	CASSPGGGRRTGELFF	TGTGCCAGCAGCCCGGGGGGGGGACGCCGAACCGGGGAGCTGTTTTTT
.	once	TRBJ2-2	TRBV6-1	CASSELGGTGELFF	TGTGCCAGCAGTGAACTAGGAGGGACCGGGGAGCTGTTTTTT
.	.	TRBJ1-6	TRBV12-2	CASRLAPRTAENSPLHF	TGTGCAAGTCGCTTAGCGCCCAGGACAGCGGAGAATTCACCCCTCCACTTT
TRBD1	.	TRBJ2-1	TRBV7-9	CALEGAFGYEQFF	TGTGCCCTCGAGGGGGCCTTCGGGTATGAGCAGTTCTTC
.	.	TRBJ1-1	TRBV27	CASRDSMNTEAFF	TGTGCCAGCAGAGACAGTATGAACACTGAAGCTTTCTTT
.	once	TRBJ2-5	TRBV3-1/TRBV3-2	CASSQDGGGQETQYF	TGTGCCAGCAGCCAAGATGGAGGGGGGCAAGAGACCCAGTACTTC
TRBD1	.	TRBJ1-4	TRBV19	CASSNGQGLTNEKLFF	TGTGCCAGTAGCAACGGACAGGGGTTGACTAATGAAAAACTGTTTTTT
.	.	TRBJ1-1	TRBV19	CASIPPGAKNTEAFF	TGTGCCAGTATCCCTCCCGGTGCGAAGAACACTGAAGCTTTCTTT
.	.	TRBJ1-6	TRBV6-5	CASSTGNGVNSPLHF	TGTGCCAGCAGTACGGGAAACGGGGTTAATTCACCCCTCCACTTT
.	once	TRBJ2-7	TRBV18	CASSPSQGAYEQYF	TGTGCCAGCTCACCATCTCAAGGGGCCTACGAGCAGTACTTC
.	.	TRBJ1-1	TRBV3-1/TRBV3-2	CASSQDLRNTEAFF	TGTGCCAGCAGCCAAGATTTGAGGAACACTGAAGCTTTCTTT
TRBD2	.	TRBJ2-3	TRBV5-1	CASSLTSGGGADTQYF	TGCGCCAGCAGCTTGACTAGCGGGGGAGGCGCAGATACGCAGTATTTT
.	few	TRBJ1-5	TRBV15	CATSRDRGNQPQHF	TGTGCCACCAGCAGAGATCGGGGTAATCAGCCCCAGCATTTT
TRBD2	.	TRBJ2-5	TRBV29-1	CSVTSGGARETQYF	TGCAGCGTGACTAGCGGGGGGGCACGAGAGACCCAGTACTTC
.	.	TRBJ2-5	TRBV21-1	CASSSRPRASTQYF	TGTGCCAGCAGCTCCCGACCGAGGGCGTCGACCCAGTACTTC
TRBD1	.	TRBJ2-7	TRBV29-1	CSVRTGGEYEQYF	TGCAGCGTCCGGACAGGGGGAGAGTACGAGCAGTACTTC
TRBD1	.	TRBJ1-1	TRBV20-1	CSASRDRQIF	TGCAGTGCTAGCCGGGACAGGCAGATCTTT